This TCR beta chain emerged from a study of graft-versus-host responses after intestinal transplantation. Study at large: Grafts were multivisceral, liver-intestinal, or isolated intestinal. Following induction with anti-thymocyte globulin, all recipients were given tacrolimus and steroids for two to three years. Broader study findings: In recipient marrow, GvH clones were found, and some appeared first in ileum or blood. Levels of circulating GvH clones at their peak were associated with early post-transplant HvG declines.

Sequenced by immunoSEQ multiplex PCR; TCRdb stores in-frame clones only, minus some. The sample shows 25,000 to 30,000 clones, approximately 95% of them seen only once. The CDR3 is made up of 15 amino acids. V was cut by 1 base and J by 4 bases, with 13 bases left in between. Germline CDR1 and CDR2: SQVTM and ANQGSEA. The sample holds one count of this clone. What it binds is not known. The chain links TRBV29-1 to TRBJ2-2; tentatively, D is TRBD1 (6 bases). This TCR came from a human patient who received an intestinal transplant, so some T cells may come from the graft donor. Sample: PBMCs, taken 18 days after transplant. CDR3 nucleotides: TGCAGCGTTGAAGTTCAGGGGTTGGGCACCGGGGAGCTGTTTTTT. This sequence encodes CSVEVQGLGTGELFF.